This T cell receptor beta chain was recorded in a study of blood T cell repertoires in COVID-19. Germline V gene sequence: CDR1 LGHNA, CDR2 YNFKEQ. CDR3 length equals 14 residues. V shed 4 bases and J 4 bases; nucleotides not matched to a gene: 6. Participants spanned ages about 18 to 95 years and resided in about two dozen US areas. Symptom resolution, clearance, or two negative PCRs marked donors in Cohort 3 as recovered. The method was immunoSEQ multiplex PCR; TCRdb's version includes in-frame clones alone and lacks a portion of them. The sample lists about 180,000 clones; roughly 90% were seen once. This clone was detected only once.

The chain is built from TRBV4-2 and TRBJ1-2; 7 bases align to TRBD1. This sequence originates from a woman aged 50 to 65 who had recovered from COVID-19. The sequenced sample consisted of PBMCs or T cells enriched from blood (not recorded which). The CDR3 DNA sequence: TGTGCCAGCAGCCTCGACAGGGTCAGCTATGGCTACACCTTC. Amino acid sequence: CASSLDRVSYGYTF.